This T cell receptor beta chain was recorded in a study of CD8 T cells in ankylosing spondylitis. Study findings and constraints: Disease-linked clones bore a CD8+ phenotype, appearing relatively rarely in peripheral blood. In ankylosing spondylitis blood, a motif of several highly homologous TCR beta variants appeared characteristic. The clones that were linked to disease were reported to be significantly enriched in matched synovial fluid samples from ankylosing spondylitis patients.

The germline V gene has CDR1 LGHNA and CDR2 YSLEER. The V end lost 4 bases, the J end lost 5 bases, and 17 bases lay between the germline ends. The CDR3 has 15 amino acids. This clonotype was observed a few times. No antigen is known for it. TCRdb reprocessed the 5' RACE reads with MiXCR, giving one entry per CDR3 protein. The sample has fewer than 750,000 distinct CDR3 sequences, 15% to 20% seen once; the top ten hold approximately 18%. This clonotype was obtained from a male donor with ankylosing spondylitis. The rearrangement uses TRBV4-3 and TRBJ2-5; D possibly corresponds to TRBD2 (6 bases). Sequencing was carried out using blood, either unsorted or a sorted T cell fraction (not recorded which). The chain's CDR3 is CASSLHGGVAETQYF. The CDR3 DNA reads TGCGCCAGCAGCCTCCATGGCGGGGTAGCGGAGACCCAGTACTTC.